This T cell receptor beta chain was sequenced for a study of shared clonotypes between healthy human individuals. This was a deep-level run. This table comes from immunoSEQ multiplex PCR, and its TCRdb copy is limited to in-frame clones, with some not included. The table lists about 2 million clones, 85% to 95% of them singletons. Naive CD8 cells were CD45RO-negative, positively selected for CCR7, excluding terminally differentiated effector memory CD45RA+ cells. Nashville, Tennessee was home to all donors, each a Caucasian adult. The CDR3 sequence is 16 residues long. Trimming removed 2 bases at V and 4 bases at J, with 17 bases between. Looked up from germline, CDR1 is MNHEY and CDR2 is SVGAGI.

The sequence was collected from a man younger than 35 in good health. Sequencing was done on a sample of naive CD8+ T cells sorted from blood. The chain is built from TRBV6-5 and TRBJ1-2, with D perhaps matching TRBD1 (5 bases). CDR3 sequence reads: CASSYAWKGLGYGYTF. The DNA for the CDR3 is TGTGCCAGCAGTTACGCTTGGAAGGGGCTAGGCTATGGCTACACCTTC.